What follows are 10 T cell receptor beta chains derived from one specimen sequenced in a study of blood T cell repertoires in COVID-19. TCRdb's table, derived via immunoSEQ multiplex PCR, lists solely in-frame clones and lacks some. The sample holds fewer than 250,000 clones; around 90% are singletons and the top ten take about 16%. The sequenced sample was PBMCs or T cells enriched from blood (not recorded which). These receptors were taken from a man aged 25-45 years who had been exposed to COVID-19.

This clone was seen just once. This chain links TRBV6-5 with TRBJ1-3; tentatively, D is TRBD1 (6 bases). Trimming cost V 7 bases and J 0 bases, with 13 bases left between them. This CDR3 contains 15 residues. Germline CDR1 and CDR2: MNHEY and SVGAGI. CDR3 sequence reads: CASILQGDSGNTIYF. The CDR3 DNA reads as TGTGCCAGCATTCTACAGGGCGACTCTGGAAACACCATATATTTT.

The rearrangement uses TRBV19 and TRBJ1-3; 8 nucleotides align to TRBD1. The CDR3 is 18 residues long. In germline, CDR1 is LNHDA, CDR2 SQIVND (reference sequence). J gave up 2 bases and V 7 bases, and 16 bases lay outside the gene matches. In DNA, the CDR3 is TGTGCCAGTAACACAGGACAGGGCGGAGGAGGTGCTGGAAACACCATATATTTT. Translated, it gives CASNTGQGGGGAGNTIYF. The complete variable domain, with remaining parts taken from reference TRBV19 and TRBJ1-3, reads DGGITQSPKYLFRKEGQNVTLSCEQNLNHDAMYWYRQDPGQGLRLIYYSQIVNDFQKGDIAEGYSVSREKKESFPLTVTSAQKNPTAFYLCASNTGQGGGGAGNTIYFGEGSWLTVV.

CDR3 residues: CASSQEGVVVSGESQETQYF. The CDR3 region has the DNA TGCGCCAGCAGCCAAGAAGGAGTTGTGGTAAGCGGGGAATCTCAAGAGACCCAGTACTTC. V is TRBV4-1 and J is TRBJ2-5, with 7 bases that match TRBD2. The CDR3 runs 20 residues. V trimming: 0 bases; J trimming: 2 bases; junction bases outside the gene matches: 18. Germline CDR1 MGHRA, CDR2 YSYEKL.

The V gene is TRBV3-1 (or the pseudogene TRBV3-2), the J gene TRBJ2-5; 7 bases agree with TRBD2. V gave up 4 bases and J gave up 1 base; unmatched junction bases: 9. This CDR3 region has 16 residues. Germline lookup yields CDR1 LGHDT and CDR2 YNNKEL (reference sequence). In nucleotides, the CDR3 is TGTGCCAGCAGCCGGAGAGGCGGGGGACTCCAAGAGACCCAGTACTTC. Protein: CASSRRGGGLQETQYF.

The chain joins TRBV7-9 to TRBJ1-1; 9 bases agree with TRBD1. This CDR3 is built from 14 residues. J was trimmed by 11 bases and V by 4 bases; bases with no gene match: 11. Germline CDR1 is SEHNR and CDR2 is FQNEAQ (reference sequence). The CDR3 loop is CASSSPVDRGYAFF. Written as DNA, the CDR3 is TGTGCCAGCAGCTCCCCCGTGGACAGGGGATACGCTTTCTTT.

The gene calls are TRBV4-2 and TRBJ1-4; D ambiguous. Trimming removed 1 base at V and 0 bases at J, with 6 bases between. CDR1 is LGHNA and CDR2 is YNFKEQ in the germline V gene. CDR3 length: 15 residues. The CDR3 sequence is CASSQVRATNEKLFF. As DNA, the CDR3 is TGTGCCAGCAGCCAAGTGAGGGCAACTAATGAAAAACTGTTTTTT.

This clone was seen just once. The gene calls are TRBV7-2 and TRBJ2-3, with 8 bases matching TRBD2. V dropped 4 bases and J dropped 4; count of bases not matched to a gene: 10. The length of the CDR3 is 16 residues. Looked up from germline, CDR1 is SGHTA and CDR2 is FQGNSA. CDR3 DNA sequence: TGTGCCAGCAGCTCCCGGGAGTTAGCGGGGTCAGATACGCAGTATTTT. Residues: CASSSRELAGSDTQYF. The variable domain in full, with the rest retrieved from reference TRBV7-2 and TRBJ2-3, is GAGVSQSPSNKVTEKGKDVELRCDPISGHTALYWYRQSLGQGLEFLIYFQGNSAPDKSGLPSDRFSAERTGGSVSTLTIQRTQQEDSAVYLCASSSRELAGSDTQYFGPGTRLTVL.

This chain uses TRBV3-1 (or the pseudogene TRBV3-2) with TRBJ2-5; 9 bases line up with TRBD2. The CDR3 has 15 residues. Germline-derived CDR1 and CDR2 are LGHDT and YNNKEL (reference sequence). V trimming: 4 bases; J trimming: 0 bases; junction bases outside the gene matches: 3. In DNA form, the CDR3 reads TGTGCCAGCAGCCGCGGGGGGGGACACCAAGAGACCCAGTACTTC. As protein: CASSRGGGHQETQYF.

This clone was seen a handful of times. This chain links TRBV2 with TRBJ1-5; D is unresolved. Germline V lookup: CDR1 SNHLY, CDR2 FYNNEI. The CDR3 covers 12 residues. Trimming removed 4 bases from V and 6 bases from J, with 7 bases in between. Here the CDR3 reads CASSVLVQPQHF. CDR3 nucleotides: TGTGCCAGCAGTGTATTAGTTCAGCCCCAGCATTTT.

This sequence joins TRBV4-3 and TRBJ1-1; D ambiguous. Germline CDR1 LGHNA, CDR2 YSLEER. Deletions cut 4 bases from V and 8 bases from J, with 20 bases between. This CDR3 comprises 15 residues. The CDR3 protein is CASSPDRGLGFEAFF. The CDR3 DNA reads as TGCGCCAGCAGCCCCGACCGTGGACTCGGGTTCGAAGCTTTCTTT.